These 28 T cell receptor beta chains share one sample of origin, sequenced in a study of blood T cell repertoires in COVID-19. Produced via immunoSEQ multiplex PCR; TCRdb's table is partial and in-frame only. Of around 37,000 clones in the sample, around 85% are singletons; the top ten hold more than 4%. The specimen sequenced was peripheral blood. The receptors derive from a man aged 45-65 years with active COVID-19.

V usage is TRBV10-1 and J usage is TRBJ2-1; 11 positions agree with TRBD2. CDR1 is WNHNN, CDR2 SYGVQD, per germline (reference sequence). Germline trimming cut 2 bases from V and 6 bases from J; bases unmatched to any gene: 9. The CDR3 spans 17 residues. The CDR3 DNA reads TGCGCCAGCAGTGAGGACGGGACTAGCGGAGGCCTCAATGAGCAGTTCTTC. Translation: CASSEDGTSGGLNEQFF.

The genes are TRBV12-5 and TRBJ2-5; 8 bases map to TRBD1. This CDR3 region has 18 residues. Germline V gives CDR1 LGHNT, CDR2 FRNRAP. J gave up 5 bases and V 0 bases, and 14 bases lay outside the gene matches. CDR3 sequence reads: CASGLVPSGTGVHETQYF. CDR3 DNA: TGTGCTAGTGGTTTGGTCCCGTCCGGGACAGGCGTTCACGAGACCCAGTACTTC. The entire variable domain, with the rest obtained from reference TRBV12-5 and TRBJ2-5, is as follows: DARVTQTPRHKVTEMGQEVTMRCQPILGHNTVFWYRQTMMQGLELLAYFRNRAPLDDSGMPKDRFSAEMPDATLATLKIQPSEPRDSAVYFCASGLVPSGTGVHETQYFGPGTRLLVL.

The count of this clone is one. The chain is built from TRBV5-1 and TRBJ2-1, with TRBD1 matching 7 bases. V trimming: 4 bases; J trimming: 1 base; junction bases outside the gene matches: 8. The length of the CDR3 is 16 residues. Germline values: CDR1 SGHRS, CDR2 YFSETQ. The CDR3: CASSPGQIESYNEQFF. In DNA form, the CDR3 reads TGCGCCAGCAGCCCGGGACAGATAGAATCCTACAATGAGCAGTTCTTC.

The V gene is TRBV27, the J gene TRBJ1-1; TRBD1 matches at 10 bases. CDR3 length: 13 residues. Trimming removed 5 bases from V and 5 bases from J; junction bases left unmatched: 2. In germline, CDR1 is MNHEY, CDR2 SMNVEV (reference sequence). The CDR3 here is CASSRQGATEAFF. In nucleotides, the CDR3 is TGTGCCAGCAGTCGACAGGGGGCGACTGAAGCTTTCTTT.

The rearrangement joins TRBV18 to TRBJ2-4, with D unclear. The CDR3 is made up of 15 amino acids. The V and J ends lost 0 bases and 0 bases respectively, with 6 bases between them. Per the germline V gene, CDR1 is KGHSH and CDR2 is LQKENI. The CDR3: CASSPPSLAKNIQYF. The DNA of the CDR3 is TGTGCCAGCTCACCACCCTCTCTAGCCAAAAACATTCAGTACTTC.

Concerning this clone itself: Other DNA variants within this sample encode the same CDR3. J is TRBJ1-5 and V is TRBV27, with D tentatively TRBD1 (6 bases). This CDR3 has 17 amino acids. Per germline, CDR1 MNHEY and CDR2 SMNVEV (reference sequence). Deletions cut 2 bases from V and 0 bases from J, with 14 bases between. CDR3 DNA sequence: TGTGCCAGCAGTTTAATAGGGGGGGACAATAGCAATCAGCCCCAGCATTTT. Translation gives CASSLIGGDNSNQPQHF.

This chain joins TRBV6-1 and TRBJ1-5; 9 bases map to TRBD1. The CDR3 extends over 15 amino acids. Looked up from germline, CDR1 is MNHNS and CDR2 is SASEGT. The junction had 3 bases not matched to a gene; V was cut back by 2 bases and J by 4 bases. CDR3 in amino acids: CASSEIGTGNQPQHF. The CDR3, as DNA: TGTGCCAGCAGTGAAATTGGGACAGGGAATCAGCCCCAGCATTTT.

The chain uses TRBV7-9 and TRBJ1-2, with D possibly matching TRBD1 (5 bases). V was clipped by 5 bases and J by 4 bases, with 11 bases between them. This CDR3 contains 13 residues. Germline V gene sequence: CDR1 SEHNR, CDR2 FQNEAQ (reference sequence). The chain's CDR3 is CASSPDGGYGYTF. CDR3 in DNA: TGTGCCAGCAGCCCTGACGGGGGCTATGGCTACACCTTC.

The V gene is TRBV7-2, the J gene TRBJ1-2; the match to TRBD1 covers 8 bases. The CDR3 covers 14 residues. The V gene's germline CDR1 is SGHTA and CDR2 FQGNSA. Germline trimming cut 1 base from V and 7 bases from J; bases unmatched to any gene: 5. The DNA of the CDR3 is TGTGCCAGCAGCTTAGTTGGACAGGGAGGTGGCTACACCTTC. Translating gives CASSLVGQGGGYTF.

CDR3 in amino acids: CASKDGQGRWSPLHF. In nucleotides, the CDR3 is TGTGCCAGCAAAGACGGACAGGGTCGGTGGTCACCCCTCCACTTT. The V call is TRBV6-5, the J call TRBJ1-6, with TRBD1 identical over 8 bases. Per the germline V gene, CDR1 is MNHEY and CDR2 is SVGAGI. The V gene end was trimmed by 7 bases and the J gene end by 10 bases; junction bases not matched to a gene: 12. The length of the CDR3 is 15 residues.

The CDR3, as DNA: TGTGCCAGCAGCTTGGGGGGACAGACAGCAAAAGAGACCCAGTACTTC. Translating gives CASSLGGQTAKETQYF. The chain combines TRBV5-6 with TRBJ2-5; 7 bases agree with TRBD1. The CDR3 length is 16 residues. CDR1 and CDR2 (germline): SGHDT, YYEEEE. Trimming took 0 bases from V and 3 from J; bases not matched to a gene: 8.

The genes are TRBV5-6 and TRBJ1-2; D not resolved. From germline, CDR1 is SGHDT and CDR2 YYEEEE. CDR3 length: 11 amino acids. The ends were cut back, 0 bases at V and 7 bases at J, with 4 bases in the middle. The CDR3 bases are TGTGCCAGCAGCTTGGTCGGTGGCTACACCTTC. Translation: CASSLVGGYTF.

The V gene is TRBV7-2, the J gene TRBJ2-7; the D is unclear. Germline CDR1 is SGHTA and CDR2 is FQGNSA. The ends were cut back, 1 base at V and 7 bases at J, with 8 bases in the middle. The CDR3 totals 12 residues. Written as DNA, the CDR3 is TGTGCCAGCAGCTTAGTAACGCGGGAGCAGTACTTC. Residues: CASSLVTREQYF.

This chain joins TRBV10-1 and TRBJ1-1, with a tentative D call TRBD1 (5 bases). The germline V gene has CDR1 WNHNN and CDR2 SYGVQD (reference sequence). The length of the CDR3 is 13 residues. With 8 bases removed from V and 0 bases from J, the gap between germline ends came to 10 bases. CDR3 residues: CASSDRLNTEAFF. DNA for the CDR3: TGCGCCAGCTCTGACAGACTGAACACTGAAGCTTTCTTT.

This clone was observed a handful of times. This chain links TRBV5-1 with TRBJ1-1, with D perhaps matching TRBD1 (6 bases). V lost 3 bases, J lost 6 bases, and 12 bases lay in between. This CDR3 region has 13 residues. In germline, CDR1 is SGHRS, CDR2 YFSETQ. DNA of the CDR3: TGCGCCAGCAGCTCAGGGGTTGTACCTGAAGCTTTCTTT. Amino acid sequence: CASSSGVVPEAFF.

The chain links TRBV10-3 to TRBJ2-2; TRBD1 agrees at 7 bases. This CDR3 region has 18 residues. V dropped 3 bases and J dropped 4; count of bases not matched to a gene: 14. Germline lookup yields CDR1 ENHRY and CDR2 SYGVKD. CDR3 DNA sequence: TGTGCCATCAGTGAATCGTTGCGGAGACAGGGTAGCACCGGGGAGCTGTTTTTT. Its protein product is CAISESLRRQGSTGELFF.

V is TRBV7-8 and J is TRBJ2-6, with a weak D call TRBD1 (5 bases). Trimming took off 6 bases at V and 0 bases at J, with 9 bases between the two ends. This CDR3 is 15 amino acids long. The germline V gene encodes CDR1 SGHVS and CDR2 FQNEAQ. This CDR3 is CASSGHYSGANVLTF. The CDR3 nucleotides are TGTGCCAGCAGTGGACATTACTCTGGGGCCAACGTCCTGACTTTC.

The chain employs TRBV5-6 and TRBJ1-2, with TRBD1 matching 7 bases. The J segment lost 2 bases and the V segment lost 4 bases, leaving 8 bases of the junction unmatched. CDR3 length equals 15 residues. Germline CDR1 is SGHDT and CDR2 is YYEEEE. The CDR3 sequence is CASSEPGQLNYGYTF. The CDR3 bases are TGTGCCAGCAGCGAACCGGGACAGTTAAACTATGGCTACACCTTC.

The chain uses TRBV2 and TRBJ2-2; D is undetermined. CDR1 is SNHLY, CDR2 FYNNEI, per germline. Trimming stripped 7 bases from V and 1 base from J, with 10 bases between. The CDR3 sequence is 14 residues long. CDR3 amino acids: CASKTARNTGELFF. CDR3 bases: TGTGCCAGCAAAACCGCGAGGAACACCGGGGAGCTGTTTTTT.

This sequence joins TRBV5-4 and TRBJ2-2; D is uncertain. Trimming took off 4 bases at V and 1 base at J, with 11 bases between the two ends. The CDR3 runs 15 residues. The germline V gene has CDR1 SGHNT and CDR2 YYREEE (reference sequence). This chain's CDR3 is CASSRFGENTGELFF. CDR3 nucleotide sequence: TGTGCCAGCAGCAGATTCGGAGAGAACACCGGGGAGCTGTTTTTT.

The rearrangement links TRBV19 to TRBJ2-3; possibly TRBD2 for D (6 bases). V gave up 1 base and J gave up 3 bases, with 17 bases separating them. The CDR3 loop spans 17 amino acids. Germline V lookup: CDR1 LNHDA, CDR2 SQIVND (reference sequence). The CDR3 sequence: CASSIVGLGGWTDTQYF. CDR3 sequence (DNA): TGTGCCAGTAGTATAGTCGGTCTCGGGGGATGGACAGATACGCAGTATTTT.

The chain recombines TRBV6-5 with TRBJ2-1, with D unresolved. V lost 2 bases and J 8 bases, leaving 10 bases between the germline ends. CDR1 is MNHEY, CDR2 SVGAGI, per germline. CDR3 length: 13 amino acids. CDR3 sequence: CASSYLPRDEQFF. As DNA, the CDR3 is TGTGCCAGCAGTTACCTACCACGGGATGAGCAGTTCTTC.

V gene TRBV6-1 combines with J gene TRBJ2-1; 9 bases line up with TRBD1. Trimming took 4 bases from V and 0 from J; bases not matched to a gene: 4. There are 16 residues in the CDR3. Looked up from germline, CDR1 is MNHNS and CDR2 is SASEGT. The CDR3 nucleotides read TGTGCCAGCAGTGGGGGGACAGGGAACTCCTACAATGAGCAGTTCTTC. Translating gives CASSGGTGNSYNEQFF.

J is TRBJ2-3 and V is TRBV10-3; D is unresolved. The CDR3 contains 17 residues. V was clipped by 4 bases and J by 3 bases, with 20 bases between them. Germline CDR1 and CDR2: ENHRY and SYGVKD. The CDR3 DNA follows: TGTGCCATCAGTGTGAACCTGCTAAGAAACCTAACAGATACGCAGTATTTT. As protein: CAISVNLLRNLTDTQYF.

The J gene is TRBJ2-5, the V gene TRBV19; a possible D gene is TRBD2 (6 bases). This CDR3 contains 14 residues. V lost 3 bases and J lost 6, with 14 bases in between. Germline V lookup: CDR1 LNHDA, CDR2 SQIVND (reference sequence). CDR3 loop: CASSIGLGRQTQYF. In DNA form, the CDR3 reads TGTGCCAGTAGTATTGGGCTGGGGAGGCAGACCCAGTACTTC. Full variable domain (remainder filled in from reference TRBV19 and TRBJ2-5): DGGITQSPKYLFRKEGQNVTLSCEQNLNHDAMYWYRQDPGQGLRLIYYSQIVNDFQKGDIAEGYSVSREKKESFPLTVTSAQKNPTAFYLCASSIGLGRQTQYFGPGTRLLVL.

This clone occurred once. The chain couples TRBV2 to TRBJ2-3; tentative D call: TRBD2 (7 bases). This CDR3 spans 15 amino acids. Trimming pared 8 bases from V and 3 bases from J, leaving 18 bases between. In germline, CDR1 is SNHLY, CDR2 FYNNEI. CDR3 protein: CASACEGGATDTQYF. For the CDR3, the DNA is TGTGCCAGCGCTTGCGAGGGGGGGGCAACAGATACGCAGTATTTT. Based on the CDR3 plus reference TRBV2 and TRBJ2-3, the full variable domain is EPEVTQTPSHQVTQMGQEVILRCVPISNHLYFYWYRQILGQKVEFLVSFYNNEISEKSEIFDDQFSVERPDGSNFTLKIRSTKLEDSAMYFCASACEGGATDTQYFGPGTRLTVL.

The rearrangement links TRBV11-2 to TRBJ2-7; perhaps TRBD1 as D (6 bases). The germline gives CDR1 SGHAT, CDR2 FQNNGV. The germline V and J ends were trimmed by 5 bases and 6 bases, with 14 bases remaining between them. This CDR3 is 13 amino acids long. The CDR3 spells CASSLTGTAEQYF. The CDR3 nucleotides are TGTGCCAGCAGCCTAACAGGGACCGCCGAGCAGTACTTC.

The chain links TRBV4-3 to TRBJ2-2; possibly TRBD1 for D (5 bases). Trimming stripped 2 bases from V and 5 bases from J, with 12 bases between. The germline V gene encodes CDR1 LGHNA and CDR2 YSLEER. CDR3 length equals 15 residues. Here the CDR3 reads CASSQFGHLTGELFF. Written as DNA, the CDR3 is TGCGCCAGCAGCCAATTCGGACACCTGACCGGGGAGCTGTTTTTT.